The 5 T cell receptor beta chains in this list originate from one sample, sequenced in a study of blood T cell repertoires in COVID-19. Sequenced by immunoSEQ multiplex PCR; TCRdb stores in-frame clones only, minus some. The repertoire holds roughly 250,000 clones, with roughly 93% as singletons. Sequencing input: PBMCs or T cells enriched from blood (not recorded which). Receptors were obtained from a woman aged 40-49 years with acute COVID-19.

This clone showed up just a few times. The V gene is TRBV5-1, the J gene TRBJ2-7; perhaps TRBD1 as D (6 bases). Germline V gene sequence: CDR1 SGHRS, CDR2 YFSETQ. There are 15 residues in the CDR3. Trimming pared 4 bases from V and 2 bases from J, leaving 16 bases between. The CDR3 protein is CASSPRLGAPYEQYF. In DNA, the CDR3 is TGCGCCAGCAGCCCCCGGCTGGGGGCCCCCTACGAGCAGTACTTC.

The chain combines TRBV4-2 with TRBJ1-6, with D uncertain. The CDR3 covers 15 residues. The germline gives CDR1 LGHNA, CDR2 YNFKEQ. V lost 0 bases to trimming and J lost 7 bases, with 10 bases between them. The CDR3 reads CASSQDKGGNSPLHF. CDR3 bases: TGTGCCAGCAGCCAAGATAAGGGAGGGAATTCACCCCTCCACTTT.

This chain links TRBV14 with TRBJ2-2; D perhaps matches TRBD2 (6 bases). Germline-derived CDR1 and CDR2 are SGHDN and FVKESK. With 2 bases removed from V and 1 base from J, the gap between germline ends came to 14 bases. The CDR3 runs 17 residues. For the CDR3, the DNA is TGTGCCAGCAGCCAACCCCCTGGACTAATGAACACCGGGGAGCTGTTTTTT. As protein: CASSQPPGLMNTGELFF.

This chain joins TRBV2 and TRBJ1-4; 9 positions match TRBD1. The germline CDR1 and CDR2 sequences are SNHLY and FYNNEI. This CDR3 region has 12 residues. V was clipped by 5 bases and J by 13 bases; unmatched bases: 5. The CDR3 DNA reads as TGTGCCAGCAGTCCTAGACAGGGGGGACTGTTTTTT. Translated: CASSPRQGGLFF.

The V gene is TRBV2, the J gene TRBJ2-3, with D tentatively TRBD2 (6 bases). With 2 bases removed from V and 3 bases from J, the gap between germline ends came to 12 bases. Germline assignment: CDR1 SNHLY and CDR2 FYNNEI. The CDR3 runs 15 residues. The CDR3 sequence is CASSEYGGDTDTQYF. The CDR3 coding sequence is TGTGCCAGCAGTGAATACGGAGGGGATACAGATACGCAGTATTTT.